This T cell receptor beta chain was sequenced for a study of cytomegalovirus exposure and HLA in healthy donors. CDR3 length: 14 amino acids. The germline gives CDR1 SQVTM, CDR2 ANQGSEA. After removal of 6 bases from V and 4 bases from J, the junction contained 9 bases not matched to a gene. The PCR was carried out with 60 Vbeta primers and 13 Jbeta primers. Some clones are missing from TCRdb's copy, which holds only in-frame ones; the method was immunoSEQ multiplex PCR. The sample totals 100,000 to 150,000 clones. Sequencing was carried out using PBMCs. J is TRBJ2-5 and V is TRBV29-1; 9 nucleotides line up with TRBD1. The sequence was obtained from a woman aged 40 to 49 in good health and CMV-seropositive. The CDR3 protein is CSVAIQGAGETQYF. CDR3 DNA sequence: TGCAGCGTGGCGATACAGGGGGCCGGAGAGACCCAGTACTTC.